The rows below give T cell receptor beta chains drawn from one sample of a study of shared clonotypes between healthy human individuals. Assay used: immunoSEQ multiplex PCR; TCRdb lists only in-frame clones, some missing. The repertoire holds more than 2,000,000 clones, with around nine tenths as singletons. Sequenced material: naive CD4+ T cells sorted from blood. The receptors shown here come from a man aged 18 to 30 in good health. Both conserved end residues are part of each CDR3. Fields, in order: J gene, clone size, V gene, D gene, CDR3 protein, CDR3 DNA. A D gene is named only where the DNA matches it firmly. The size entry is marked missing in some rows and otherwise reads once, few, many or a size class.

TRBJ1-6,few,TRBV12-5,NA,CASGTKSNSPLHF,TGTGCTAGTGGTACAAAGTCTAATTCACCCCTCCACTTT
TRBJ1-5,NA,TRBV6-6,NA,CASSYSEGWQPQHF,TGTGCCAGCAGTTACTCCGAAGGGTGGCAGCCCCAGCATTTT
TRBJ1-6,NA,TRBV5-5,NA,CASSSYGSPLHF,TGTGCCAGCAGCTCTTATGGTTCACCCCTCCACTTT
TRBJ2-2,NA,TRBV28,NA,CASTGSTGELFF,TGTGCCAGCACAGGGAGCACCGGGGAGCTGTTTTTT
TRBJ1-4,few,TRBV27,NA,CASSLLWGGGEKLFF,TGTGCCAGCAGTTTATTATGGGGGGGAGGTGAAAAACTGTTTTTT
TRBJ2-5,NA,TRBV27,TRBD2,CASRPGGEETQYF,TGTGCCAGCAGACCGGGGGGGGAGGAGACCCAGTACTTC
TRBJ1-2,NA,TRBV25-1,TRBD1,CASSELIQGAYGYTF,TGTGCCAGCAGTGAATTGATACAGGGGGCTTATGGCTACACCTTC
TRBJ1-6,NA,TRBV4-1,NA,CASSQGGARAGSNSPLHF,TGCGCCAGCAGCCAAGGGGGGGCGCGTGCGGGAAGTAATTCACCCCTCCACTTT
TRBJ2-4,NA,TRBV2,NA,CASNGEAKNIQYF,TGTGCCAGCAATGGGGAAGCCAAAAACATTCAGTACTTC
TRBJ2-7,NA,TRBV5-1,TRBD1,CASRHEQGASPYEQYF,TGCGCCAGCAGGCACGAACAGGGGGCGAGTCCTTACGAGCAGTACTTC
TRBJ2-7,NA,TRBV5-4,NA,CASSLARGDEQYF,TGTGCCAGCAGCTTAGCCAGGGGTGACGAGCAGTACTTC
TRBJ1-2,NA,TRBV7-9,TRBD1,CASSFDRVYGYTF,TGTGCCAGCAGCTTCGACAGGGTCTATGGCTACACCTTC
TRBJ1-4,NA,TRBV6-1,NA,CASSADGGIGKLFF,TGTGCCAGCAGCGCGGACGGGGGGATAGGAAAACTGTTTTTT
TRBJ1-5,NA,TRBV15,NA,CATSRQESNQPQHF,TGTGCCACCAGCCGTCAGGAGAGCAATCAGCCCCAGCATTTT
TRBJ2-1,once,TRBV28,NA,CASIHSLRNEQFF,TGTGCCAGCATCCACTCCTTGAGGAATGAGCAGTTCTTC
TRBJ2-3,NA,TRBV11-2,NA,CASSFNGGPRTDTQYF,TGTGCCAGCAGCTTTAACGGGGGCCCACGCACAGATACGCAGTATTTT
TRBJ1-1,few,TRBV6-1,NA,CASSGTRVGAFF,TGTGCCAGTTCCGGGACACGAGTTGGAGCTTTCTTT
TRBJ2-3,once,TRBV2,NA,CASSVQGSSDTQYF,TGTGCCAGCAGTGTCCAGGGTTCTTCAGATACGCAGTATTTT
TRBJ2-3,few,TRBV7-9,TRBD2,CASSSSEVTSGSQDTQYF,TGTGCCAGCAGCTCCTCAGAAGTCACTAGCGGGAGCCAAGATACGCAGTATTTT
TRBJ1-2,NA,TRBV30,NA,CAWSGGGYTF,TGTGCCTGGAGTGGCGGCGGCTACACCTTC
TRBJ2-7,NA,TRBV7-2,NA,CASSLSSEQYF,TGTGCCAGCAGCCTTTCGAGTGAGCAGTACTTC
TRBJ1-4,NA,TRBV30,NA,CAWSVSREELFF,TGTGCCTGGAGTGTTTCTCGTGAGGAACTGTTTTTT
TRBJ2-1,NA,TRBV6-4,TRBD2,CASDGSSGRSDEQFF,TGTGCCAGCGATGGGTCTAGCGGGAGGTCGGATGAGCAGTTCTTC
TRBJ2-1,NA,TRBV6-1,NA,CASRGGTREQFF,TGTGCCAGCAGGGGGGGAACAAGGGAGCAGTTCTTC
TRBJ1-1,NA,TRBV28,NA,CASSIGQLNTEAFF,TGTGCCAGCAGTATTGGACAGCTGAACACTGAAGCTTTCTTT
TRBJ2-5,NA,TRBV5-4,NA,CASSLPQRETQYF,TGTGCCAGCAGCTTGCCCCAAAGAGAGACCCAGTACTTC
TRBJ2-3,NA,TRBV5-4,TRBD2,CASSLWVAGGPVDTQYF,TGTGCCAGCAGCTTGTGGGTAGCGGGAGGCCCCGTGGATACGCAGTATTTT
TRBJ1-1,NA,TRBV30,NA,CAWSLDLNTEAFF,TGTGCCTGGAGTCTTGACCTGAACACTGAAGCTTTCTTT
TRBJ2-7,NA,TRBV6-4,NA,CASTWTAITYEQYF,TGTGCCAGCACCTGGACAGCTATTACCTACGAGCAGTACTTC
TRBJ2-3,NA,TRBV15,NA,CATRRLQGGWTDTQYF,TGTGCCACCAGAAGACTACAGGGAGGGTGGACAGATACGCAGTATTTT
TRBJ1-2,NA,TRBV5-6,NA,CASSTPDRGGVSGYTF,TGTGCCAGCAGCACCCCGGACCGGGGAGGGGTATCGGGCTACACCTTC
TRBJ1-3,NA,TRBV18,NA,CASSPIQGTGNTIYF,TGTGCCAGCTCACCGATACAGGGAACTGGAAACACCATATATTTT
TRBJ1-1,NA,TRBV11-2,TRBD1,CASSLRTGTTEAFF,TGTGCCAGCAGCTTAAGGACAGGTACCACTGAAGCTTTCTTT
TRBJ2-3,NA,TRBV6-1,NA,CASTPLGRSTDTQYF,TGTGCCAGCACCCCTTTGGGCAGGAGCACAGATACGCAGTATTTT
TRBJ2-3,NA,TRBV12-5,NA,CASGLVLGPPADTQYF,TGTGCTAGTGGTTTGGTACTCGGTCCTCCGGCAGATACGCAGTATTTT
TRBJ1-3,NA,TRBV30,NA,CAWSVGGNGNTIYF,TGTGCCTGGAGTGTAGGAGGTAACGGAAACACCATATATTTT
TRBJ2-5,NA,TRBV2,TRBD1,CASSTDRGPETQYF,TGTGCCAGCAGTACTGACAGGGGTCCTGAGACCCAGTACTTC
TRBJ1-5,NA,TRBV6-1,TRBD1,CASPPGTGDHQPQHF,TGTGCCAGCCCCCCCGGGACAGGAGACCATCAGCCCCAGCATTTT
TRBJ1-2,few,TRBV30,TRBD1,CAQSGGTQDDYGYTF,TGTGCCCAATCAGGGGGGACCCAGGACGACTATGGCTACACCTTC
TRBJ2-7,NA,TRBV5-1,NA,CASSLQTGSYEQYF,TGCGCCAGCAGCTTGCAGACAGGCTCCTACGAGCAGTACTTC
TRBJ2-7,NA,TRBV5-1,NA,CASSLVVGSYEQYF,TGCGCCAGCAGCTTGGTTGTAGGGTCCTACGAGCAGTACTTC
TRBJ2-1,NA,TRBV5-6,TRBD1,CASSQKQGYHYNEQFF,TGTGCCAGCAGCCAAAAACAGGGGTATCATTACAATGAGCAGTTCTTC
TRBJ2-4,NA,TRBV28,NA,CASSEGRLAKNIQYF,TGTGCCAGCAGCGAAGGACGGCTAGCCAAAAACATTCAGTACTTC
TRBJ2-1,NA,TRBV7-9,NA,CASSLQGVSVNEQFF,TGTGCCAGCAGCTTACAGGGAGTGAGTGTAAATGAGCAGTTCTTC
TRBJ1-1,NA,TRBV30,NA,CAWSRAVNTEAFF,TGTGCCTGGAGTCGGGCAGTCAACACTGAAGCTTTCTTT
TRBJ1-4,NA,TRBV11-2,NA,CASSWPGHGPEGEKLFF,TGTGCCAGCAGCTGGCCCGGACATGGCCCCGAGGGTGAAAAACTGTTTTTT
TRBJ1-1,NA,TRBV27,TRBD1,CASSSHRGANTEAFF,TGTGCCAGCAGTTCCCACAGGGGCGCGAACACTGAAGCTTTCTTT
TRBJ2-5,NA,TRBV19,TRBD2,CASSTSGQKTQYF,TGTGCCAGTAGTACTAGCGGCCAAAAGACCCAGTACTTC
TRBJ1-1,NA,TRBV19,TRBD1,CASSRDRLNTEAFF,TGTGCCAGTAGTAGGGACAGATTGAACACTGAAGCTTTCTTT
TRBJ1-4,NA,TRBV19,NA,CASSIWGANEKLFF,TGTGCCAGTAGTATATGGGGTGCTAATGAAAAACTGTTTTTT
TRBJ1-1,NA,TRBV10-3,NA,CAISEAKTANTEAFF,TGTGCCATCAGTGAGGCCAAGACCGCGAACACTGAAGCTTTCTTT
TRBJ2-3,NA,TRBV30,TRBD2,CAWSLAGGRDTQYF,TGTGCCTGGAGTCTAGCGGGGGGGCGCGATACGCAGTATTTT
TRBJ2-5,NA,TRBV5-5,TRBD2,CASSTSGQETQYF,TGTGCCAGCAGCACTAGCGGCCAAGAGACCCAGTACTTC
TRBJ2-1,NA,TRBV5-1,NA,CASSLEAGSHNEQFF,TGCGCCAGCAGCCTCGAGGCAGGGAGTCACAATGAGCAGTTCTTC
TRBJ2-1,NA,TRBV28,NA,CASSLGNSYNEQFF,TGTGCCAGCAGTTTGGGCAACTCCTACAATGAGCAGTTCTTC
TRBJ2-2,NA,TRBV7-2,NA,CASSPGTLNTGELFF,TGTGCCAGCAGCCCCGGGACTCTGAACACCGGGGAGCTGTTTTTT
TRBJ2-7,once,TRBV27,NA,CASSLSLPGGWYEQYF,TGTGCCAGCAGTTTATCCCTCCCCGGGGGCTGGTACGAGCAGTACTTC